Sequencing of this TCR beta chain was carried out in a study of CD4 T cells in relation to SARS-CoV-2 and coronaviruses. General study findings and limits: Crossreactivity was assessed only for spike protein, not other viral proteins.

Unexposed donor CD4+ T cells date from about 2011-2018, before the COVID-19 pandemic. Isolation of CD4+ T cells took place after 10 days in culture. Unexposed-donor CD4+ T cells were probed with SARS-CoV-2 S/N and four cold-coronavirus spikes, cells permitting. This CDR3 has 19 residues. With 10 bases clipped from V and 0 bases from J, the junction kept 21 bases outside the gene matches. CDR1 ENHRY and CDR2 SYGVKD come from the germline V gene. As to this clone: As yet, its antigen is unknown.

Sequencing used immunoSEQ multiplex PCR; TCRdb keeps in-frame clones, though not all of them. The sample has around 24,000 clones, 77% seen once. This receptor was obtained from a human donor in good health. The chain carries TRBV10-3 and TRBJ2-5, with 9 bases matching TRBD2. Material: CD4+ T cells from PBMCs, cultured in vitro. The CDR3 region has the DNA TGTGCCACCACGAACTTAGCGGGAGCAGGAGCTGGGTACCAAGAGACCCAGTACTTC. Its translation is CATTNLAGAGAGYQETQYF.